The rows below give T cell receptor beta chains drawn from one sample of a study of shared clonotypes between healthy human individuals. Libraries were prepared by immunoSEQ multiplex PCR; TCRdb keeps only in-frame clonotypes and omits some of them. The sample has about 1.5 million clones, roughly 98% seen once. Sequences were obtained from naive CD4+ T cells sorted from blood. The origin of the receptors is a man younger than 40 in good health. Both conserved end residues are part of each CDR3. The order of the fields is D gene, clone size, J gene, V gene, CDR3 protein, CDR3 DNA. D genes are given only for firm matches. The size of a clone is reported for some rows only, either as once, few or many, or as a class for expanded clones.

d_call: -
clone_size: -
j_call: TRBJ2-3
v_call: TRBV18
cdr3_aa: CASSARVLASLTDTQYF
cdr3_nt: TGTGCCAGCTCAGCCCGGGTATTAGCCAGCCTCACAGATACGCAGTATTTT

d_call: TRBD1
clone_size: -
j_call: TRBJ1-1
v_call: TRBV6-1
cdr3_aa: CASSPRTGRTEAFF
cdr3_nt: TGTGCCAGCAGCCCCAGGACAGGGCGAACTGAAGCTTTCTTT

d_call: -
clone_size: -
j_call: TRBJ2-2
v_call: TRBV27
cdr3_aa: CASRGPLNTGELFF
cdr3_nt: TGTGCCAGCCGGGGGCCCTTGAACACCGGGGAGCTGTTTTTT

d_call: -
clone_size: -
j_call: TRBJ1-2
v_call: TRBV28
cdr3_aa: CASSLSGTIYGYTF
cdr3_nt: TGTGCCAGCAGTTTATCCGGGACCATCTATGGCTACACCTTC

d_call: TRBD1
clone_size: -
j_call: TRBJ1-2
v_call: TRBV7-9
cdr3_aa: CASSNRGQEIRGYGYTF
cdr3_nt: TGTGCCAGCAGCAACCGGGGACAGGAGATACGCGGCTATGGCTACACCTTC

d_call: -
clone_size: -
j_call: TRBJ2-3
v_call: TRBV6-1
cdr3_aa: CASSAGSTDTQYF
cdr3_nt: TGTGCCAGCAGTGCGGGAAGCACAGATACGCAGTATTTT

d_call: TRBD2
clone_size: -
j_call: TRBJ2-1
v_call: TRBV11-3
cdr3_aa: CASSRPFSGSNEQFF
cdr3_nt: TGTGCCAGCAGCCGCCCTTTTAGCGGGAGCAATGAGCAGTTCTTC

d_call: -
clone_size: -
j_call: TRBJ2-7
v_call: TRBV28
cdr3_aa: CASTIRHYEQYF
cdr3_nt: TGTGCCAGCACTATCCGCCACTACGAGCAGTACTTC

d_call: -
clone_size: once
j_call: TRBJ2-2
v_call: TRBV11-2
cdr3_aa: CASSLDRNTGELFF
cdr3_nt: TGTGCCAGCAGCCTGGACAGGAACACCGGGGAGCTGTTTTTT

d_call: -
clone_size: -
j_call: TRBJ2-1
v_call: TRBV5-6
cdr3_aa: CASSFESGGFLLGIGEQFF
cdr3_nt: TGTGCCAGCAGCTTCGAGTCCGGGGGATTCTTACTTGGTATCGGTGAGCAGTTCTTC

d_call: TRBD2
clone_size: -
j_call: TRBJ2-1
v_call: TRBV5-5
cdr3_aa: CASSSTGTSGRNEQFF
cdr3_nt: TGTGCCAGCAGCTCCACCGGGACTAGCGGGAGGAATGAGCAGTTCTTC

d_call: TRBD2
clone_size: -
j_call: TRBJ2-2
v_call: TRBV7-2
cdr3_aa: CASTPALAVANTGELFF
cdr3_nt: TGTGCCAGCACACCCGCCCTAGCGGTAGCGAACACCGGGGAGCTGTTTTTT

d_call: TRBD1
clone_size: once
j_call: TRBJ1-2
v_call: TRBV18
cdr3_aa: CASSPRFAETGIYGYTF
cdr3_nt: TGTGCCAGCTCACCACGTTTTGCCGAGACAGGGATCTATGGCTACACCTTC

d_call: TRBD2
clone_size: once
j_call: TRBJ2-7
v_call: TRBV7-9
cdr3_aa: CASSFSGSPGEQYF
cdr3_nt: TGTGCCAGCAGCTTTAGCGGGAGCCCTGGGGAGCAGTACTTC

d_call: TRBD2
clone_size: -
j_call: TRBJ2-2
v_call: TRBV30
cdr3_aa: CAWTPFPAGDPTGELFF
cdr3_nt: TGTGCCTGGACCCCCTTTCCAGCGGGAGACCCCACCGGGGAGCTGTTTTTT

d_call: TRBD2
clone_size: -
j_call: TRBJ2-1
v_call: TRBV14
cdr3_aa: CASSQDNGLAFLAQFF
cdr3_nt: TGTGCCAGCAGCCAAGATAACGGACTAGCGTTCTTAGCGCAGTTCTTC

d_call: -
clone_size: -
j_call: TRBJ2-7
v_call: TRBV5-1
cdr3_aa: CASSLGPFTGLTLSSYEQYF
cdr3_nt: TGCGCCAGCAGCTTGGGACCCTTTACCGGCCTGACTCTTAGCTCCTACGAGCAGTACTTC

d_call: -
clone_size: -
j_call: TRBJ2-5
v_call: TRBV5-1
cdr3_aa: CASSLRGSQYQETQYF
cdr3_nt: TGCGCCAGCAGCTTGAGGGGAAGTCAATACCAAGAGACCCAGTACTTC

d_call: -
clone_size: -
j_call: TRBJ1-2
v_call: TRBV19
cdr3_aa: CASSAARGYTF
cdr3_nt: TGTGCCAGTAGTGCTGCCCGTGGCTACACCTTC

d_call: -
clone_size: -
j_call: TRBJ2-7
v_call: TRBV10-3
cdr3_aa: CAISASPYEQYF
cdr3_nt: TGTGCCATCAGTGCTAGCCCCTACGAGCAGTACTTC

d_call: -
clone_size: -
j_call: TRBJ1-2
v_call: TRBV9
cdr3_aa: CASSVGDQGANYGYTF
cdr3_nt: TGTGCCAGCAGCGTGGGGGACCAGGGAGCGAACTATGGCTACACCTTC

d_call: TRBD2
clone_size: -
j_call: TRBJ2-3
v_call: TRBV4-3
cdr3_aa: CASSHTSGSTDTQYF
cdr3_nt: TGCGCCAGCAGCCACACTAGCGGGAGCACAGATACGCAGTATTTT

d_call: TRBD1
clone_size: -
j_call: TRBJ1-4
v_call: TRBV19
cdr3_aa: CASRRGQNEKLFF
cdr3_nt: TGTGCCAGCAGAAGGGGACAGAATGAAAAACTGTTTTTT

d_call: -
clone_size: -
j_call: TRBJ1-1
v_call: TRBV7-9
cdr3_aa: CASSSTPGRGTEAFF
cdr3_nt: TGTGCCAGCAGCTCAACCCCCGGCCGGGGCACTGAAGCTTTCTTT

d_call: -
clone_size: -
j_call: TRBJ2-7
v_call: TRBV7-8
cdr3_aa: CASSLGALTYEQYF
cdr3_nt: TGTGCCAGCAGCTTAGGCGCCCTTACCTACGAGCAGTACTTC

d_call: -
clone_size: -
j_call: TRBJ2-5
v_call: TRBV5-4
cdr3_aa: CASSLQETQYF
cdr3_nt: TGTGCCAGCAGTTTACAAGAGACCCAGTACTTC

d_call: -
clone_size: -
j_call: TRBJ2-7
v_call: TRBV28
cdr3_aa: CASSFTREQYF
cdr3_nt: TGTGCCAGCAGTTTTACTAGGGAGCAGTACTTC

d_call: TRBD1
clone_size: -
j_call: TRBJ2-1
v_call: TRBV7-2
cdr3_aa: CASSLHDRGQFF
cdr3_nt: TGTGCCAGCAGCTTACACGACAGGGGACAGTTCTTC

d_call: TRBD2
clone_size: once
j_call: TRBJ2-1
v_call: TRBV18
cdr3_aa: CASSPLGGGTNEQFF
cdr3_nt: TGTGCCAGCTCACCGTTGGGCGGGGGTACGAATGAGCAGTTCTTC

d_call: TRBD1
clone_size: -
j_call: TRBJ2-7
v_call: TRBV18
cdr3_aa: CASSQGQGAYEQYF
cdr3_nt: TGTGCCAGCTCACAGGGACAGGGGGCCTACGAGCAGTACTTC

d_call: -
clone_size: -
j_call: TRBJ1-2
v_call: TRBV4-1
cdr3_aa: CASSQDPGGHYGYTF
cdr3_nt: TGCGCCAGCAGCCAAGATCCGGGGGGACACTATGGCTACACCTTC

d_call: TRBD2
clone_size: -
j_call: TRBJ2-2
v_call: TRBV9
cdr3_aa: CASSFSVLALNTGELFF
cdr3_nt: TGTGCCAGCAGTTTCTCCGTACTAGCGTTGAACACCGGGGAGCTGTTTTTT

d_call: -
clone_size: once
j_call: TRBJ2-3
v_call: TRBV4-1
cdr3_aa: CASSQEGSGTSTDTQYF
cdr3_nt: TGCGCCAGCAGCCAAGAGGGGAGCGGGACAAGCACAGATACGCAGTATTTT

d_call: -
clone_size: -
j_call: TRBJ1-5
v_call: TRBV28
cdr3_aa: CASSRIGNQPQHF
cdr3_nt: TGTGCCAGCAGTCGGATTGGAAATCAGCCCCAGCATTTT

d_call: TRBD1
clone_size: -
j_call: TRBJ1-4
v_call: TRBV5-4
cdr3_aa: CASSLVPGQALNEKLFF
cdr3_nt: TGTGCCAGCAGCTTGGTACCTGGACAGGCTCTTAATGAAAAACTGTTTTTT

d_call: -
clone_size: few
j_call: TRBJ2-3
v_call: TRBV5-1
cdr3_aa: CASSSTDTQYF
cdr3_nt: TGCGCCAGCAGCTCCACAGATACGCAGTATTTT

d_call: -
clone_size: -
j_call: TRBJ2-5
v_call: TRBV18
cdr3_aa: CASSPNIQETQYF
cdr3_nt: TGTGCCAGCTCGCCAAACATCCAAGAGACCCAGTACTTC

d_call: -
clone_size: -
j_call: TRBJ2-3
v_call: TRBV10-1
cdr3_aa: CASSEYGSSTDTQYF
cdr3_nt: TGCGCCAGCAGTGAGTACGGGTCCAGCACAGATACGCAGTATTTT

d_call: -
clone_size: -
j_call: TRBJ1-3
v_call: TRBV6-6
cdr3_aa: CASSLSPSSGNTIYF
cdr3_nt: TGTGCCAGCAGCTTGTCCCCGTCTTCAGGAAACACCATATATTTT

d_call: -
clone_size: -
j_call: TRBJ2-7
v_call: TRBV13
cdr3_aa: CASSLPGTYEQYF
cdr3_nt: TGTGCCAGCAGCTTACCAGGGACCTACGAGCAGTACTTC

d_call: -
clone_size: -
j_call: TRBJ2-5
v_call: TRBV11-2
cdr3_aa: CASSFLEGETQYF
cdr3_nt: TGTGCCAGCAGCTTCTTGGAAGGGGAGACCCAGTACTTC

d_call: -
clone_size: -
j_call: TRBJ2-2
v_call: TRBV10-1
cdr3_aa: CASSENAPGELFF
cdr3_nt: TGCGCCAGCAGTGAAAACGCTCCCGGGGAGCTGTTTTTT

d_call: TRBD2
clone_size: -
j_call: TRBJ2-1
v_call: TRBV9
cdr3_aa: CASSVAGLAGYNEQFF
cdr3_nt: TGTGCCAGCAGCGTCGCGGGACTAGCTGGCTACAATGAGCAGTTCTTC

d_call: TRBD1
clone_size: -
j_call: TRBJ2-5
v_call: TRBV23-1
cdr3_aa: CASSQSRDSQETQYF
cdr3_nt: TGCGCCAGCAGTCAATCCCGGGACAGCCAAGAGACCCAGTACTTC

d_call: TRBD1
clone_size: -
j_call: TRBJ2-7
v_call: TRBV15
cdr3_aa: CATSTGQGQSYEQYF
cdr3_nt: TGTGCCACCAGCACTGGACAGGGTCAAAGCTACGAGCAGTACTTC

d_call: TRBD1
clone_size: -
j_call: TRBJ1-4
v_call: TRBV2
cdr3_aa: CASRSGTVNEKLFF
cdr3_nt: TGTGCCAGCAGGTCCGGGACAGTGAATGAAAAACTGTTTTTT

d_call: TRBD1
clone_size: -
j_call: TRBJ1-1
v_call: TRBV7-9
cdr3_aa: CASSLGQSPMNTEAFF
cdr3_nt: TGTGCCAGCAGCTTGGGACAGTCACCGATGAACACTGAAGCTTTCTTT

d_call: -
clone_size: -
j_call: TRBJ2-7
v_call: TRBV10-3
cdr3_aa: CAISGGDIRGRGYEQYF
cdr3_nt: TGTGCCATCAGCGGTGGGGATATAAGGGGGAGGGGGTACGAGCAGTACTTC

d_call: -
clone_size: -
j_call: TRBJ2-7
v_call: TRBV7-7
cdr3_aa: CASRPTPGDSYEQYF
cdr3_nt: TGTGCCAGCAGGCCCACCCCAGGGGACTCCTACGAGCAGTACTTC

d_call: -
clone_size: -
j_call: TRBJ1-2
v_call: TRBV14
cdr3_aa: CASSKGPRGYTF
cdr3_nt: TGTGCCAGCAGCAAAGGCCCTCGGGGCTACACCTTC

d_call: TRBD2
clone_size: -
j_call: TRBJ2-5
v_call: TRBV9
cdr3_aa: CASSVVGRPQETQYF
cdr3_nt: TGTGCCAGCAGCGTAGTCGGGAGGCCCCAAGAGACCCAGTACTTC